A single sample is the source of the 16 T cell receptor beta chains below, sequenced in a study of T cell changes during pregnancy in multiple sclerosis. Clones were read by immunoSEQ multiplex PCR, and TCRdb kept only the in-frame ones, dropping some. The sample carries about 50,000 clones, about nine tenths recorded once. Sequencing used CD8+ T cells from peripheral blood mononuclear cells, obtained after pregnancy. The receptors were gathered from a female donor with multiple sclerosis, enrolled in a pregnancy study.

The chain couples TRBV6-5 to TRBJ2-3; no clear D. Trimming left V 2 bases short and J 1 base short, with 10 bases between. The length of the CDR3 is 15 residues. The germline V gene encodes CDR1 MNHEY and CDR2 SVGAGI. CDR3: CASSYRAVGTDTQYF. For the CDR3, the DNA is TGTGCCAGCAGTTACCGTGCGGTGGGCACAGATACGCAGTATTTT.

This chain links TRBV7-3 with TRBJ2-3; 7 bases agree with TRBD1. Germline assignment: CDR1 SGHTA and CDR2 FQGTGA. Losses at the gene ends were 5 bases for V and 1 base for J; bases not matched to a gene: 3. CDR3 size: 14 residues. This CDR3 is CASSPQGGTDTQYF. CDR3 bases: TGTGCCAGCAGCCCGCAGGGGGGCACAGATACGCAGTATTTT.

The chain combines TRBV6-5 with TRBJ1-5; no clear D gene. The CDR3 extends over 16 amino acids. Germline CDR1 is MNHEY and CDR2 is SVGAGI. V lost 2 bases, J lost 1 base, and 12 bases lay in between. The DNA of the CDR3 is TGTGCCAGCAGTTACCATACGGGTCGGAGCAATCAGCCCCAGCATTTT. Translating it yields CASSYHTGRSNQPQHF.

The chain couples TRBV7-6 to TRBJ2-3; D gene unclear. This CDR3 has 13 residues. Germline V gene lookup returns CDR1 SGHVS and CDR2 FNYEAQ. Between the trimmed V and J ends, which lost 5 bases and 2 bases, there was a span of 8 bases. CDR3 loop: CASSAPYTDTQYF. Here the CDR3 DNA reads TGTGCCAGCAGCGCACCCTACACAGATACGCAGTATTTT.

The chain employs TRBV27 and TRBJ1-5; no clear D gene. CDR1 MNHEY and CDR2 SMNVEV come from the germline V gene (reference sequence). The CDR3 is 14 residues long. Between the trimmed V and J ends, which lost 2 bases and 3 bases, there was a span of 8 bases. The CDR3 spells CASSLGQSNQPQHF. CDR3 sequence (DNA): TGTGCCAGCAGTTTAGGGCAGTCCAATCAGCCCCAGCATTTT.

V and J are TRBV6-5 and TRBJ2-5; tentatively, D is TRBD2 (7 bases). The V gene lost 10 bases and the J gene lost 2 bases, with 17 bases spanning the gap. CDR1 is MNHEY, CDR2 SVGAGI, per germline. The CDR3 is 14 amino acids. The CDR3 loop reads CATGGGGSQETQYF. The CDR3, as DNA: TGTGCCACTGGAGGGGGAGGGTCGCAAGAGACCCAGTACTTC.

The rearrangement uses TRBV28 and TRBJ1-4; 8 bases align to TRBD1. The CDR3 has 16 amino acids. Germline values: CDR1 MDHEN, CDR2 SYDVKM. J lost 7 bases, V lost 3 bases, and 10 bases had no gene match. The CDR3 here is CASSLGLRGPGEKLFF. The CDR3, as DNA: TGTGCCAGCAGTTTGGGACTCAGGGGGCCTGGTGAAAAACTGTTTTTT. The whole variable domain, remainder taken from reference TRBV28 and TRBJ1-4, is DVKVTQSSRYLVKRTGEKVFLECVQDMDHENMFWYRQDPGLGLRLIYFSYDVKMKEKGDIPEGYSVSREKKERFSLILESASTNQTSMYLCASSLGLRGPGEKLFFGSGTQLSVL.

The rearrangement joins TRBV7-2 to TRBJ1-6, with a possible D match to TRBD1 (5 bases). From germline, CDR1 is SGHTA and CDR2 FQGNSA. This CDR3 is built from 17 residues. The V and J ends lost 0 bases and 0 bases respectively, with 9 bases between them. The CDR3 DNA is TGTGCCAGCAGCTTAGCGGGACTGAGCTCCTATAATTCACCCCTCCACTTT. Protein sequence: CASSLAGLSSYNSPLHF. The whole variable domain, remainder taken from reference TRBV7-2 and TRBJ1-6, is GAGVSQSPSNKVTEKGKDVELRCDPISGHTALYWYRQSLGQGLEFLIYFQGNSAPDKSGLPSDRFSAERTGGSVSTLTIQRTQQEDSAVYLCASSLAGLSSYNSPLHFGNGTRLTVT.

This clone came up a few times. CDR3 nucleotides: TGTGCCAGCAGCCAGGAGACAGGCCCAAGGGGCTACACCTTC. Protein: CASSQETGPRGYTF. The chain couples TRBV4-2 to TRBJ1-2; D perhaps matches TRBD1 (6 bases). The germline gives CDR1 LGHNA, CDR2 YNFKEQ. This CDR3 has 14 amino acids. V was pared by 3 bases and J by 8 bases, with 16 bases between.

The rearrangement uses TRBV7-9 and TRBJ1-2, with D possibly being TRBD1 (5 bases). There are 14 residues in the CDR3. The V and J ends lost 2 bases and 6 bases respectively, with 13 bases between them. Germline lookup yields CDR1 SEHNR and CDR2 FQNEAQ (reference sequence). The CDR3 loop is CASSLSGDWNGYTF. CDR3 nucleotide sequence: TGTGCCAGCAGCTTATCGGGGGACTGGAATGGCTACACCTTC.

The chain couples TRBV2 to TRBJ1-3, with 8 bases identical to TRBD1. The CDR3 length is 13 residues. The V segment lost 6 bases and the J segment 4 bases; nucleotides outside the gene matches: 2. The germline V gene has CDR1 SNHLY and CDR2 FYNNEI. As DNA, the CDR3 is TGTGCCAGCAGGACAGGGGAAGGAAACACCATATATTTT. It codes for CASRTGEGNTIYF.

V and J are TRBV25-1 and TRBJ1-4; TRBD1 matches at 7 bases. The CDR3 runs to 14 residues. Germline CDR1 MGHDK, CDR2 SYGVNS. The junction had 6 bases not matched to a gene; V was cut back by 3 bases and J by 8 bases. Here the CDR3 reads CASSETGYSEKLFF. The CDR3 nucleotides read TGTGCCAGCAGTGAGACAGGGTATTCGGAAAAACTGTTTTTT.

The CDR3 coding sequence is TGTGCCAGCAGCGTAGAAGACAGGGTCGTTGAAGCTTTCTTT. Amino acid sequence: CASSVEDRVVEAFF. The chain links TRBV9 to TRBJ1-1, with 7 bases identical to TRBD1. The germline V gene encodes CDR1 SGDLS and CDR2 YYNGEE. The CDR3 sequence is 14 residues long. J gave up 7 bases and V 0 bases, and 6 bases lay outside the gene matches.

The rearrangement joins TRBV19 to TRBJ2-1, with 8 bases identical to TRBD1. CDR1 LNHDA and CDR2 SQIVND come from the germline V gene (reference sequence). This CDR3 is built from 14 residues. V was clipped by 1 base and J by 8 bases; unmatched bases: 4. The CDR3 region is CASSIVQGAYEQFF. CDR3 coding DNA: TGTGCCAGTAGTATAGTCCAGGGGGCCTATGAGCAGTTCTTC.

The chain is built from TRBV13 and TRBJ2-3, with D perhaps matching TRBD2 (5 bases). Trimming shortened V by 7 bases and J by 0 bases, and 14 bases separated the two germline ends. This CDR3 region has 15 residues. Per germline, CDR1 PRHDT and CDR2 FYEKMQ (reference sequence). The CDR3 loop reads CASTAGRGSTDTQYF. DNA of the CDR3: TGTGCCAGCACTGCCGGACGGGGAAGCACAGATACGCAGTATTTT.

The chain combines TRBV6-5 with TRBJ2-7; TRBD1 matches at 9 bases. Germline V CDR1 and CDR2: MNHEY, SVGAGI. V lost 2 bases and J lost 5; bases outside the gene matches: 4. The length of the CDR3 is 14 residues. This CDR3 reads CASSYTGGADEQYF. The CDR3 DNA reads TGTGCCAGCAGTTACACAGGGGGCGCGGACGAGCAGTACTTC.